These T cell receptor beta chains were read from a single sample in a study of T cells in Graves' hyperthyroidism and ophthalmopathy. One entry per CDR3 protein results from TCRdb running MiXCR on the multiplex PCR reads. The sample carries 330,000 or so distinct CDR3 sequences, less than 20% recorded once. Sequencing input: blood. Every receptor here comes from a woman aged 35 to 49 with Graves' ophthalmopathy. Both conserved end residues are part of each CDR3. D genes are given only for firm matches. Only part of the rows carry a size: once, few, many, or a class if the clone is expanded.

j_call: TRBJ1-3
clone_size: .
d_call: .
v_call: TRBV28
cdr3_aa: CASSFPRSSGNTIYF
cdr3_nt: TGTGCCAGCAGTTTCCCGAGAAGCTCTGGAAACACCATATATTTT

j_call: TRBJ2-7
clone_size: many
d_call: .
v_call: TRBV7-9
cdr3_aa: CASSPRVGYEQYF
cdr3_nt: TGTGCCAGCAGCCCCAGGGTGGGATACGAGCAGTACTTC

j_call: TRBJ2-2
clone_size: many
d_call: TRBD2
v_call: TRBV30
cdr3_aa: CAWRGGRKNTEELFF
cdr3_nt: TGTGCCTGGAGAGGCGGGAGGAAGAACACCGAGGAGCTGTTTTTT

j_call: TRBJ2-7
clone_size: .
d_call: .
v_call: TRBV20-1
cdr3_aa: CSASLGNYEQYF
cdr3_nt: TGCAGTGCTAGTCTGGGGAACTACGAGCAGTACTTC

j_call: TRBJ2-7
clone_size: .
d_call: TRBD2
v_call: TRBV6-2/TRBV6-3
cdr3_aa: CASSYGTSGGQYF
cdr3_nt: TGTGCCAGCAGTTACGGGACTAGCGGAGGCCAGTACTTC

j_call: TRBJ1-2
clone_size: many
d_call: .
v_call: TRBV30
cdr3_aa: CAWSVGHGVGYTF
cdr3_nt: TGTGCCTGGAGTGTTGGGCATGGAGTTGGCTACACCTTC

j_call: TRBJ2-7
clone_size: many
d_call: .
v_call: TRBV12-3/TRBV12-4
cdr3_aa: CASSIEQYEQYF
cdr3_nt: TGTGCCAGCAGTATAGAACAATACGAGCAGTACTTC

j_call: TRBJ2-7
clone_size: many
d_call: .
v_call: TRBV7-2
cdr3_aa: CASSSWDGSYEQYF
cdr3_nt: TGTGCCAGCAGCTCGTGGGACGGGTCCTACGAGCAGTACTTC

j_call: TRBJ2-5
clone_size: many
d_call: .
v_call: TRBV28
cdr3_aa: CASSSQGRETQYF
cdr3_nt: TGTGCCAGCAGTTCCCAGGGCCGAGAGACCCAGTACTTC

j_call: TRBJ2-6
clone_size: many
d_call: .
v_call: TRBV12-5
cdr3_aa: CASGLVSLRGGANVLTF
cdr3_nt: TGTGCTAGTGGTTTGGTGTCCCTCCGGGGTGGGGCCAACGTCCTGACTTTC

j_call: TRBJ2-5
clone_size: many
d_call: .
v_call: TRBV20-1
cdr3_aa: CSATQETQYF
cdr3_nt: TGCAGTGCCACACAAGAGACCCAGTACTTC

j_call: TRBJ2-7
clone_size: few
d_call: .
v_call: TRBV20-1
cdr3_aa: CSAARTPDRFDYEQYF
cdr3_nt: TGCAGTGCTGCCCGTACCCCCGACAGGTTCGACTACGAGCAGTACTTC

j_call: TRBJ2-7
clone_size: once
d_call: TRBD1
v_call: TRBV28
cdr3_aa: CASSQRTGGNEQYF
cdr3_nt: TGTGCCAGCAGTCAGCGGACAGGGGGCAACGAGCAGTACTTC

j_call: TRBJ2-4
clone_size: many
d_call: .
v_call: TRBV12-3/TRBV12-4
cdr3_aa: CASQGTGKNIQYF
cdr3_nt: TGTGCCAGCCAGGGTACTGGGAAAAACATTCAGTACTTC

j_call: TRBJ2-5
clone_size: many
d_call: .
v_call: TRBV5-1
cdr3_aa: CASSSRTRQAETQYF
cdr3_nt: TGCGCCAGCAGCTCAAGAACTAGACAAGCAGAGACCCAGTACTTC

j_call: TRBJ1-1
clone_size: many
d_call: .
v_call: TRBV28
cdr3_aa: CASSFSGSKGEAFF
cdr3_nt: TGTGCCAGCAGTTTTTCCGGCTCCAAAGGTGAAGCTTTCTTT

j_call: TRBJ1-5
clone_size: .
d_call: .
v_call: TRBV20-1
cdr3_aa: CSASGQGNQPQHF
cdr3_nt: TGCAGTGCTAGTGGCCAGGGCAATCAGCCCCAGCATTTT

j_call: TRBJ2-7
clone_size: many
d_call: .
v_call: TRBV27
cdr3_aa: CASSLGSGSTGEQYF
cdr3_nt: TGTGCCAGCAGTTTAGGTTCAGGGTCGACGGGCGAGCAGTACTTC